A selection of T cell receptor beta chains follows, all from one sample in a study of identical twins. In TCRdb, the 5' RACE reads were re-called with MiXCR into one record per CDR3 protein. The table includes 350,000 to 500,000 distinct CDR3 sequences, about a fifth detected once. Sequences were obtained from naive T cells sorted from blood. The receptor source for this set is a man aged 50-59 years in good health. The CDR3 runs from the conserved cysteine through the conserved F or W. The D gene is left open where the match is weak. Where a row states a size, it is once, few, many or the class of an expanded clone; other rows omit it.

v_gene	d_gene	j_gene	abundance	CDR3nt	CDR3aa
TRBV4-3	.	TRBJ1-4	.	TGCGCCAGCAGCCTTGGCGCAAGAAGCTCAACTAATGAAAAACTGTTTTTT	CASSLGARSSTNEKLFF
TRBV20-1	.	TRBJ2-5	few	TGCAGTGCTAGAGTTCAGGGGAGGGAGACCCAGTACTTC	CSARVQGRETQYF
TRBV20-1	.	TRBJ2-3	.	TGCAGTTCCATCCCCGCGGACAGCACAGATACGCAGTATTTT	CSSIPADSTDTQYF
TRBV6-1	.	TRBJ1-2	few	TGTGCCAGCAGTGTCCGGGAGGACTATGGCTACACCTTC	CASSVREDYGYTF
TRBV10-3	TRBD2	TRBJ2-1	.	TGTGCCATCAGTGACCGGACTAGCGGGAGGGCCGGGGTTGAGCAGTTCTTC	CAISDRTSGRAGVEQFF
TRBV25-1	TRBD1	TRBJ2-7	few	TGTGCCAGCAGTGAGCCGGGACAGGGCTACGAGCAGTACTTC	CASSEPGQGYEQYF
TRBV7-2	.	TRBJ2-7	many	TGTGCCAGCAGCCCCTGGCCTTCCTACGAGCAGTACTTC	CASSPWPSYEQYF
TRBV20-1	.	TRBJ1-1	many	TGCAGTGCTAGAGAGGGAAGCACTGAAGCTTTCTTT	CSAREGSTEAFF
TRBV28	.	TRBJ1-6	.	TGTGCCAGCGGTCTTATGGCGGGTAATTCACCCCTCCACTTT	CASGLMAGNSPLHF
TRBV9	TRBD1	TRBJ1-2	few	TGTGCCAGCAGCGTAGTAAGAGCACAGGGGCCGCTCAACTATGGCTACACCTTC	CASSVVRAQGPLNYGYTF
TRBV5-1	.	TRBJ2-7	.	TGCGCCAGCAGCTTGGACGGGTCCTATGTGGAGCAGTACTTC	CASSLDGSYVEQYF
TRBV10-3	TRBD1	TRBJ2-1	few	TGTGCCATCAGGGGAGGACAGGGCTCCTACAATGAGCAGTTCTTC	CAIRGGQGSYNEQFF
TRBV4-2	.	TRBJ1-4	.	TGTGCCAGCAGCCAAGATGTAGGCGAAAAACTGTTTTTT	CASSQDVGEKLFF
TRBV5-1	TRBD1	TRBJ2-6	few	TGCGCCAGCAGCCTGACAGGGACTGGGGCCAACGTCCTGACTTTC	CASSLTGTGANVLTF
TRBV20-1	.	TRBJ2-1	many	TGCAGTGCTCTTTCGGGGCCCAACTACAATGAGCAGTTCTTC	CSALSGPNYNEQFF
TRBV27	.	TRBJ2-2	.	TGTGCCAGCAGTTTACTTAGCGGAGGGACTACCGGGGAGCTGTTTTTT	CASSLLSGGTTGELFF
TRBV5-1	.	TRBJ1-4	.	TGCGCCAGCAGCCCCGGGGACCATTGGGAAAAACTGTTTTTT	CASSPGDHWEKLFF
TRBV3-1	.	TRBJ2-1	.	TGTGCCAGCAGCCCCAGTCGTGGGCCGCAGTTCTTC	CASSPSRGPQFF
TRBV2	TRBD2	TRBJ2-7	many	TGTGCCAGCACTAGCGGGAGTTACTACGAGCAGTACTTC	CASTSGSYYEQYF
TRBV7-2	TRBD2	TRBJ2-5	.	TGTGCCAGCGGGGCGGGGGGTTTCGTCTCTGAGACCCAGTACTTC	CASGAGGFVSETQYF
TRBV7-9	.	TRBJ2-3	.	TGTGCCAGCAGCTTAAGTGGAGGGGGCTCTAGCACAGATACGCAGTATTTT	CASSLSGGGSSTDTQYF
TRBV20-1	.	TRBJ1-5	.	TGCAGTGCTAGTATGAGGCAGGGGAATCAGCCCCAGCATTTT	CSASMRQGNQPQHF
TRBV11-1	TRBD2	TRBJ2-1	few	TGTGCCAGCAGCTTTCCGCGGGGGGATGTGATTTCCTACAATGAGCAGTTCTTC	CASSFPRGDVISYNEQFF
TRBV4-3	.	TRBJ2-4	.	TGCGCCAGCAGCCCGGACAGCAAAAACATTCAGTACTTC	CASSPDSKNIQYF
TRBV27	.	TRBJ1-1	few	TGTGCCAGCAGTTTGAAGGGCACTGAAGCTTTCTTT	CASSLKGTEAFF
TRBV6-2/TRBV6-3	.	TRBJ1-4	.	TGTGCCAGCTCTACAACCCGGCAGGGGAATAATGAAAAACTGTTTTTT	CASSTTRQGNNEKLFF
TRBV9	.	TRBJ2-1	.	TGTGCCAGCAGCGTCCTATTAGGTCACAATGAGCAGTTCTTC	CASSVLLGHNEQFF
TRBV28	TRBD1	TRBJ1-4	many	TGTGCCAGCAGGCAGGGGGTAGAAAAACTGTTTTTT	CASRQGVEKLFF
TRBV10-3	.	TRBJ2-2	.	TGTGCCATCAGTGACCTAGTCGTGGGGGGCATCGTTACCGGGGAGCTGTTTTTT	CAISDLVVGGIVTGELFF
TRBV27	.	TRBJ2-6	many	TGTGCCAGCAGTGGCGTTCCTGGGGCCAACGTCCTGACTTTC	CASSGVPGANVLTF
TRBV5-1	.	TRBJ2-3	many	TGCGCCAGCAGCTTGCACCGGGGGACGACTCTCCCAGATACGCAGTATTTT	CASSLHRGTTLPDTQYF
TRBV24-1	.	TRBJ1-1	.	TGTGCCACCAGTGATTTGCTTTGTAGACAAATGAACACTGAAGCTTTCTTT	CATSDLLCRQMNTEAFF
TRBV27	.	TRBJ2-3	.	TGTGCCAGCAGTTTATTCCTCGTGGCAGATACGCAGTATTTT	CASSLFLVADTQYF
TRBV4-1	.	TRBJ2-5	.	TGCGCCAGCAGCCAAGCACCTCCGGAGACCCAGTACTTC	CASSQAPPETQYF
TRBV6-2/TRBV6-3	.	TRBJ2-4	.	TGTGCCAGCAGTCCCGGGACGGTACAAAACATTCAGTACTTC	CASSPGTVQNIQYF
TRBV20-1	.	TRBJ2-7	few	TGCAGTGCTATTGAGGTTTCCTACGAGCAGTACTTC	CSAIEVSYEQYF
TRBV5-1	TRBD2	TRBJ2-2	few	TGCGCCAGCAGCTTGATTACTAGCGGGACCGGGGAGCTGTTTTTT	CASSLITSGTGELFF
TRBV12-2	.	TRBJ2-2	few	TGTGCAAGTCGCTTAACCGCAGGGAGCAGTTTGCGGGCCGGGGAGCTGTTTTTT	CASRLTAGSSLRAGELFF
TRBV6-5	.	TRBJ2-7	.	TGTGCCAGCAGTTACTCGAGAGCCAGTTCGGGAGAGCAGTACTTC	CASSYSRASSGEQYF
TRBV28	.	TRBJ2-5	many	TGTGCCAGCAGTCCAAGTAAGGGGAACAGCGCTCGAACCAAGATAAGGCAGTACTTC	CASSPSKGNSARTKIRQYF
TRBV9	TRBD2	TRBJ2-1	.	TGTGCCAGCAGTCCTGGAGGTAGCGGGAGAGTTGTTGAGCAGTTCTTC	CASSPGGSGRVVEQFF
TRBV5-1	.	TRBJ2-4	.	TGCGCCAGCAGCTCGGGACTCGACGAACACGCTGAAGAAAACATTCAGTACTTC	CASSSGLDEHAEENIQYF